This entry lists 27 T cell receptor beta chains sequenced from one sample in a study of T cell clonality in common variable immunodeficiency. Study observations and caveats: Fewer deletions and N-nucleotide insertions were reportedly seen in common variable immunodeficiency TCR beta sequences.

TCRdb's table, derived via immunoSEQ multiplex PCR, lists solely in-frame clones and lacks some. Singletons are absent from the sample, which has under 35,000 clones. Their antigens remain unidentified. Specimen: peripheral blood mononuclear cells. These receptors were taken from a human donor with common variable immunodeficiency.

There are a few counts of this clone. The read gets to within 3 residues of the CDR3 end, and the germline J gene fills in the rest. The chain joins TRBV30 to TRBJ2-1; the match to TRBD2 covers 8 bases. V lost 0 bases to trimming and J lost 5 bases; unmatched junction nucleotides: 6. Looked up from germline, CDR1 is GTSNPN and CDR2 is SVGIG (reference sequence). The CDR3 sequence is 15 residues long. Incomplete CDR3 DNA: TGTGCCTGGAGTGTGTTTAGCGGGGTTGACAATGAG. As protein: CAWSVFSGVDNE. The entire CDR3 protein is CAWSVFSGVDNEQFF. Full variable domain (remainder filled in from reference TRBV30 and TRBJ2-1): SQTIHQWPATLVQPVGSPLSLECTVEGTSNPNLYWYRQAAGRGLQLLFYSVGIGQISSEVPQNLSASRPQDRQFILSSKKLLLSDSGFYLCAWSVFSGVDNEQFFGPGTRLTVL.

A note on this clone: The DNA ends 3 residues before the CDR3 does, and the rest of the CDR3 is filled in from the germline J gene. The V call is TRBV6-2 or TRBV6-3, the J call TRBJ1-1; D ambiguous. The CDR3 contains 15 residues. The V and J ends lost 0 bases and 0 bases respectively, with 8 bases between them. Germline-derived CDR1 and CDR2 are MNHEY and SVGEGT. The CDR3 here is CASSYSYRMNTEAFF. CDR3 DNA (partial): TGTGCCAGCAGTTACTCTTACAGAATGAACACTGAA.

This clone appeared a few times. At one of its ends the junction is not consistent with the germline gene, which may arise from a read error. The read gets to within 3 residues of the CDR3 end, and the germline J gene fills in the rest. The genes are TRBV7-9 and TRBJ1-2; the D gene is possibly TRBD1 (5 bases). Germline values: CDR1 SEHNR, CDR2 FQNEAQ (reference sequence). This CDR3 is 13 amino acids long. CDR3 DNA (partial): TGTTCCAGCAGCACCAGGGTGGGCTATGGC. It yields the protein CSSSTRVGYG. The full-length CDR3 reads as CSSSTRVGYGYTF.

On this clone: The read stops 3 residues short of the end of the CDR3; the missing end is completed from the germline J gene. The chain joins TRBV18 to TRBJ2-1, with 13 bases matching TRBD2. CDR3 length: 19 residues. J lost 0 bases, V lost 1 base, and 6 bases had no gene match. Germline V gene data show CDR1 as KGHSH and CDR2 as LQKENI. The part of the CDR3 DNA that was read is TGTGCCAGCTCACCACTATTAGGACTAGCGGGGGCCTCCTACAATGAG. It specifies CASSPLLGLAGASYNE. The CDR3 in full is CASSPLLGLAGASYNEQFF.

There are many counts of this clone. The CDR3 is cut off 3 residues early in the read; its end comes from the germline J gene. The V and J genes are TRBV5-1 and TRBJ1-1, with 8 bases fitting TRBD1. From germline, CDR1 is SGHRS and CDR2 YFSETQ. Trimming removed 3 bases from V and 4 bases from J; junction bases left unmatched: 11. This CDR3 region has 16 residues. The CDR3 DNA, read in part, is TGCGCCAGCAGCTCCAGGACAGGGCGAGGTGCCACTGAA. As protein: CASSSRTGRGATE. The full CDR3 reads CASSSRTGRGATEAFF.

This clone has only a few counts. Read sequence stops 3 residues before the CDR3 end, and the germline J gene provides the missing end. V gene TRBV18 combines with J gene TRBJ2-1; the D gene is possibly TRBD2 (6 bases). V was pared by 2 bases and J by 6 bases, with 8 bases between. The CDR3 is 13 amino acids. Germline V gene lookup returns CDR1 KGHSH and CDR2 LQKENI. The covered CDR3 bases are TGTGCCAGCTCACCAGTGGGGGGCAATGAG. Translating it yields CASSPVGGNE. The entire CDR3 is CASSPVGGNEQFF.

A note on this clone: Read sequence stops 3 residues before the CDR3 end, and the germline J gene provides the missing end. The chain is built from TRBV19 and TRBJ2-5; tentatively, D is TRBD1 (6 bases). This CDR3 is 15 amino acids long. V was clipped by 5 bases and J by 5 bases, with 18 bases between them. CDR1 and CDR2 from the germline V gene are LNHDA and SQIVND (reference sequence). The part of the CDR3 DNA that was read is TGTGCCAGTAGTGTAAACAGGGCCGCTGGGGAGACC. It codes for CASSVNRAAGET. The full CDR3 is CASSVNRAAGETQYF.

With respect to this clone: The read terminates 3 residues before the CDR3 end, so the remaining end is supplied by the germline J gene. V usage is TRBV7-9 and J usage is TRBJ2-1; tentative D call: TRBD2 (5 bases). This CDR3 region has 14 residues. The germline gives CDR1 SEHNR, CDR2 FQNEAQ (reference sequence). V was clipped by 3 bases and J by 8 bases, with 14 bases between them. This CDR3 is CASSFLSSPDEQFF. The sequenced part of the CDR3 DNA is TGTGCCAGCAGCTTTTTATCTAGCCCCGATGAG.

Of note for this clone: The read halts 3 residues ahead of the CDR3 end, with the missing end drawn from the germline J gene. This rearrangement joins TRBV5-3 to TRBJ2-2; D perhaps matches TRBD2 (6 bases). TRBV5-3 counts as an open reading frame of uncertain function. This CDR3 region has 15 residues. V lost 4 bases, J lost 1 base, and 11 bases lay in between. The CDR3 here is CARSPAGGNTGELFF. Incomplete CDR3 DNA: TGTGCCAGAAGCCCTGCCGGGGGGAACACCGGGGAG.

This clone was seen repeatedly, ten times or more. The DNA ends 3 residues before the CDR3 does, and the rest of the CDR3 is filled in from the germline J gene. The rearrangement links TRBV14 to TRBJ1-1; D might be TRBD1 (5 bases). Germline lookup yields CDR1 SGHDN and CDR2 FVKESK. V was trimmed by 2 bases and J by 1 base, leaving 11 bases between them. CDR3 length equals 15 residues. The chain's CDR3 is CASSQPGGWNTEAFF. The CDR3 bases that were read are TGTGCCAGCAGCCAACCGGGGGGATGGAACACTGAA.

At least ten counts were recorded for this clone. The read comes to an end 3 residues before the CDR3 does, leaving the germline J gene to fill in the end. The chain joins TRBV20-1 to TRBJ2-5, with TRBD1 matching over 8 bases. V lost 6 bases and J lost 5; bases outside the gene matches: 5. CDR1 DFQATT and CDR2 SNEGSKA come from the germline V gene (reference sequence). The CDR3 is made up of 12 amino acids. The CDR3 sequence is CSARTGSETQYF. CDR3 DNA, as far as it was read: TGCAGTGCCCGGACAGGGAGTGAGACC.

In this sample, this clone turned up a few times. The CDR3 end falls 3 residues outside the read, so it is completed with the germline J gene. J is TRBJ1-4 and V is TRBV19; possible D gene TRBD1, 6 bases. V lost 10 bases and J lost 8, with 17 bases in between. The CDR3 spans 13 residues. Germline V CDR1 and CDR2: LNHDA, SQIVND (reference sequence). CDR3 DNA (partial): TGTGCCACTTCGGCAGGGGCCAGCGAAAAA. Amino acid sequence: CATSAGASEK. The whole CDR3 sequence is CATSAGASEKLFF. Filled out from reference TRBV19 and TRBJ1-4, the complete variable domain reads DGGITQSPKYLFRKEGQNVTLSCEQNLNHDAMYWYRQDPGQGLRLIYYSQIVNDFQKGDIAEGYSVSREKKESFPLTVTSAQKNPTAFYLCATSAGASEKLFFGSGTQLSVL.

This clone was observed a handful of times. The read gets to within 3 residues of the CDR3 end, and the germline J gene fills in the rest. This chain joins TRBV20-1 and TRBJ2-3; no clear D. Trimming stripped 6 bases from V and 4 bases from J, with 11 bases between. The CDR3 sequence is 12 residues long. Germline assignment: CDR1 DFQATT and CDR2 SNEGSKA (reference sequence). This chain's CDR3 is CSARSRADTQYF. The sequenced CDR3 bases are TGCAGTGCCCGCAGTCGAGCAGATACG.

This clone turned up a few times. The missing CDR3 end, 3 residues past where the read stops, is filled in from the germline J gene. This chain joins TRBV2 and TRBJ1-5; TRBD1 agrees at 7 bases. This CDR3 is built from 15 residues. Germline lookup yields CDR1 SNHLY and CDR2 FYNNEI. The J segment lost 2 bases and the V segment lost 6 bases, leaving 7 bases of the junction unmatched. The CDR3 reads CASRERDRGNQPQHF. The CDR3 bases that were read are TGTGCCAGCAGGGAACGTGACAGGGGCAATCAGCCC.

In the case of this clone: Read data end 3 residues before the CDR3 end; the end is taken from the germline J gene. The chain joins TRBV5-6 to TRBJ1-2; 7 nucleotides agree with TRBD1. This CDR3 is 13 amino acids long. Germline assignment: CDR1 SGHDT and CDR2 YYEEEE. V shed 5 bases, J shed 6 bases, and the junction held 7 bases outside the gene matches. CDR3: CASRDRWTNGYTF. The CDR3 DNA, read in part, is TGTGCCAGCAGGGACAGGTGGACGAATGGC. Full variable domain (remainder filled in from reference TRBV5-6 and TRBJ1-2): DAGVTQSPTHLIKTRGQQVTLRCSPKSGHDTVSWYQQALGQGPQFIFQYYEEEERQRGNFPDRFSGHQFPNYSSELNVNALLLGDSALYLCASRDRWTNGYTFGSGTRLTVV.

The sample holds many counts of this clone. Coverage ceases 3 residues before the CDR3 finishes, and the germline J gene fills in the end. This chain connects TRBV7-2 to TRBJ1-2; possibly TRBD1 for D (6 bases). The CDR3 is made up of 15 amino acids. The V gene's germline CDR1 is SGHTA and CDR2 FQGNSA. The V end lost 3 bases, the J end lost 5 bases, and 16 bases lay between the germline ends. The part of the CDR3 DNA that was read is TGTGCCAGCAGCTTCGACGTGGGGGGGCGGTATGGC. Encoded protein: CASSFDVGGRYG. The whole CDR3 is CASSFDVGGRYGYTF.

This clone occurred a few times. The read ends 3 residues shy of where the CDR3 ends; the end is completed using the germline J gene. The V gene is TRBV7-9, the J gene TRBJ1-2; TRBD1 aligns across 7 bases. The CDR3 totals 15 residues. Germline CDR1 is SEHNR and CDR2 is FQNEAQ (reference sequence). Trimming cost V 0 bases and J 5 bases; bases outside gene matches: 6. The sequenced CDR3 bases are TGTGCCAGCAGCTTAGCTAACAGGGGAACATATGGC. Amino acid sequence: CASSLANRGTYG. The whole CDR3 region reads CASSLANRGTYGYTF.

As concerns this clone: The observed sequence ends 3 residues before the CDR3 terminus, with the missing tail filled in from the germline J gene. The rearrangement uses TRBV30 and TRBJ1-2; tentative D call: TRBD1 (5 bases). The germline V gene has CDR1 GTSNPN and CDR2 SVGIG (reference sequence). The length of the CDR3 is 13 residues. V lost 3 bases and J lost 3, with 11 bases in between. CDR3 sequence: CAWRIETDYGYTF. The part of the CDR3 DNA that was read is TGTGCCTGGAGGATAGAGACAGACTATGGC.

The CDR3 DNA, read in part, is TGTGCCAGCAGCTTTTATGGGGACAGGGGTGAG. Protein product: CASSFYGDRGE. The CDR3 reads in full as CASSFYGDRGEQFF. V and J are TRBV7-9 and TRBJ2-1; 10 nucleotides agree with TRBD1. The sequenced fragment ends 3 residues before the CDR3 boundary, so the rest is inferred from the germline J gene. The germline V gene encodes CDR1 SEHNR and CDR2 FQNEAQ (reference sequence). The CDR3 consists of 14 residues. The junction had 5 bases not matched to a gene; V was cut back by 3 bases and J by 9 bases.

For this clone: The missing CDR3 end, 3 residues past where the read stops, is filled in from the germline J gene. The chain has TRBV30 and TRBJ1-5, with no clear D. The CDR3 spans 17 residues. CDR1 and CDR2 from the germline V gene are GTSNPN and SVGIG (reference sequence). V was pared by 2 bases and J by 5 bases, with 22 bases between. The CDR3 spells CAWSSGSFLAADQPQHF. CDR3 DNA (partial): TGTGCCTGGAGTTCCGGGTCCTTCCTGGCAGCGGATCAGCCC. Full variable domain (remainder filled in from reference TRBV30 and TRBJ1-5): SQTIHQWPATLVQPVGSPLSLECTVEGTSNPNLYWYRQAAGRGLQLLFYSVGIGQISSEVPQNLSASRPQDRQFILSSKKLLLSDSGFYLCAWSSGSFLAADQPQHFGDGTRLSIL.

This clone has a handful of counts. The read halts 3 residues ahead of the CDR3 end, with the missing end drawn from the germline J gene. The chain has TRBV2 and TRBJ2-7; 9 bases match TRBD1. This CDR3 spans 16 amino acids. V lost 5 bases to trimming and J lost 4 bases; unmatched junction nucleotides: 12. Germline V gene sequence: CDR1 SNHLY, CDR2 FYNNEI. CDR3: CASSLSGTGMRYEQYF. The CDR3 DNA, read in part, is TGTGCCAGCAGTTTGAGCGGGACAGGGATGCGGTACGAG. The full variable domain, completed using reference TRBV2 and TRBJ2-7, is EPEVTQTPSHQVTQMGQEVILRCVPISNHLYFYWYRQILGQKVEFLVSFYNNEISEKSEIFDDQFSVERPDGSNFTLKIRSTKLEDSAMYFCASSLSGTGMRYEQYFGPGTRLTVT.

This clone was seen only a few times. The CDR3 protein is CASSPVQGGHEKLFF. CDR3 DNA (partial): TGTGCCAGCAGCCCAGTACAGGGGGGTCATGAAAAA. J is TRBJ1-4 and V is TRBV7-9; 8 positions match TRBD1. The observed sequence ends 3 residues before the CDR3 terminus, with the missing tail filled in from the germline J gene. CDR3 length: 15 amino acids. Germline V lookup: CDR1 SEHNR, CDR2 FQNEAQ (reference sequence). Trimming cost V 5 bases and J 6 bases; bases outside gene matches: 8.

This clone was picked up a small number of times. Sequencing ends 3 residues short of the CDR3 end; the germline J gene provides the rest. The chain uses TRBV19 and TRBJ2-5; 7 bases line up with TRBD1. V lost 4 bases, J lost 5 bases, and 10 bases stayed unmatched. The CDR3 has 15 amino acids. The germline V gene encodes CDR1 LNHDA and CDR2 SQIVND (reference sequence). Partial CDR3 DNA: TGTGCCAGTAGTACGAGCCTGACAGGGTGGGAGACC. Translation gives CASSTSLTGWET. The CDR3 reads in full as CASSTSLTGWETQYF. Combining the CDR3 with reference TRBV19 and TRBJ2-5 gives the whole variable domain DGGITQSPKYLFRKEGQNVTLSCEQNLNHDAMYWYRQDPGQGLRLIYYSQIVNDFQKGDIAEGYSVSREKKESFPLTVTSAQKNPTAFYLCASSTSLTGWETQYFGPGTRLLVL.

A remark on this clone: The read halts 3 residues ahead of the CDR3 end, with the missing end drawn from the germline J gene. The rearrangement uses TRBV10-3 and TRBJ2-5; 12 nucleotides match TRBD1. The CDR3 consists of 17 residues. Unmatched junction bases numbered 12, after V lost 5 bases and J lost 5 bases. CDR1 and CDR2 from the germline V gene are ENHRY and SYGVKD. The CDR3 sequence is CAISRTAPGQGAETQYF. CDR3 DNA, as far as it was read: TGTGCCATCAGTCGGACGGCACCGGGACAGGGGGCGGAGACC.

This clone was observed many times. The read ends 3 residues shy of where the CDR3 ends; the end is completed using the germline J gene. The chain employs TRBV5-1 and TRBJ2-2, with 8 positions matching TRBD1. V gave up 0 bases and J gave up 4 bases; unmatched junction bases: 5. This CDR3 is 16 amino acids long. From germline, CDR1 is SGHRS and CDR2 YFSETQ. The CDR3 bases that were read are TGCGCCAGCAGCTTGGGGGGGACAGGCATCACCGGGGAG. As protein: CASSLGGTGITGE. In full, the CDR3 is CASSLGGTGITGELFF.

This clone was recorded a few times. The read finishes 3 residues shy of the CDR3 end, and the germline J gene is used to complete it. The chain is built from TRBV20-1 and TRBJ1-5; 7 bases line up with TRBD1. Germline V lookup: CDR1 DFQATT, CDR2 SNEGSKA (reference sequence). This CDR3 has 18 residues. The V gene end was trimmed by 0 bases and the J gene end by 0 bases; junction bases not matched to a gene: 11. CDR3 amino acids: CSARDFFGTAYSNQPQHF. The part of the CDR3 DNA that was read is TGCAGTGCTAGAGATTTCTTTGGGACAGCGTATAGCAATCAGCCC.

Comment on this clone: Read data end 3 residues before the CDR3 end; the end is taken from the germline J gene. The chain joins TRBV30 to TRBJ1-5; no clear D gene. This CDR3 has 13 amino acids. V lost 0 bases to trimming and J lost 4 bases, with 7 bases between them. Per germline, CDR1 GTSNPN and CDR2 SVGIG (reference sequence). The CDR3 DNA, read in part, is TGTGCCTGGAGTGTACAGTTAAATCAGCCC. Its translation is CAWSVQLNQP. The CDR3, in full, reads CAWSVQLNQPQHF.